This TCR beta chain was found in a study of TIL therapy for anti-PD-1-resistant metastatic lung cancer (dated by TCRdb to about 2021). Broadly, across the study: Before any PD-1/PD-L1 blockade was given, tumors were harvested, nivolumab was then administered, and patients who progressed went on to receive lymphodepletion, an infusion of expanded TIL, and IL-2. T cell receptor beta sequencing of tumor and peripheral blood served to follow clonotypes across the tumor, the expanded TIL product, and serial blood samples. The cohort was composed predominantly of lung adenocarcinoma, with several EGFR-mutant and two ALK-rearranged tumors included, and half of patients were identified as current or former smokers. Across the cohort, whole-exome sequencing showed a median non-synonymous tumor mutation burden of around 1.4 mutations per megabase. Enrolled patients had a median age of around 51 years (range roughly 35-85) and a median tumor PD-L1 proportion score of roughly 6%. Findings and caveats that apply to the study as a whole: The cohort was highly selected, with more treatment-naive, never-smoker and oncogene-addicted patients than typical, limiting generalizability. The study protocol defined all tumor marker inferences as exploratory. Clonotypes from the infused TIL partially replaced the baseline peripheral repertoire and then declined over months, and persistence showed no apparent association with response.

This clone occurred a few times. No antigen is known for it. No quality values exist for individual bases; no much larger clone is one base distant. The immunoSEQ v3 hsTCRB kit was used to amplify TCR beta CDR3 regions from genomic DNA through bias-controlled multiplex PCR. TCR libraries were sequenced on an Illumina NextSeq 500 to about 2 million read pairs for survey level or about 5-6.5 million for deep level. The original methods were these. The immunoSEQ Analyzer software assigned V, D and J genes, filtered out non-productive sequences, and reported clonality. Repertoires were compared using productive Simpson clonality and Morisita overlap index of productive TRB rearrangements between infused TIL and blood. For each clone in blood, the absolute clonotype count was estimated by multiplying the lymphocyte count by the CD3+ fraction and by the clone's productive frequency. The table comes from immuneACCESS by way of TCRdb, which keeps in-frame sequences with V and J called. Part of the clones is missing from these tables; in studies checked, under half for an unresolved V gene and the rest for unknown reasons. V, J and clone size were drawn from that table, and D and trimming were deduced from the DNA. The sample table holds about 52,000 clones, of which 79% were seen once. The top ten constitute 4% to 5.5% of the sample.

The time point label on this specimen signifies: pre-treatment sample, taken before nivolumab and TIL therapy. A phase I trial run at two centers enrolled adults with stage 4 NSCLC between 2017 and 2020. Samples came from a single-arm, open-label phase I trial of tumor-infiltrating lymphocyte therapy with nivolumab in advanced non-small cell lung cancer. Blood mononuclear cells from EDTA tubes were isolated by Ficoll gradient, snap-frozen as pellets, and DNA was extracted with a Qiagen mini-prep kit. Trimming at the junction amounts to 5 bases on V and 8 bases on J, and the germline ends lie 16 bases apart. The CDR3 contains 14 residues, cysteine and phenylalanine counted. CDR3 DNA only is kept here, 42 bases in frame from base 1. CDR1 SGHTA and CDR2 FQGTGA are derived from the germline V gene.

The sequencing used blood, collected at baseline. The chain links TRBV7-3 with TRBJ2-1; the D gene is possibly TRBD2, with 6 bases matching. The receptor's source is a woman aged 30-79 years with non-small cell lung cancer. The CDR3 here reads CASSISGFTDEQFF. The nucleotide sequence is TGTGCCAGCAGCATCAGCGGGTTTACGGATGAGCAGTTCTTC.